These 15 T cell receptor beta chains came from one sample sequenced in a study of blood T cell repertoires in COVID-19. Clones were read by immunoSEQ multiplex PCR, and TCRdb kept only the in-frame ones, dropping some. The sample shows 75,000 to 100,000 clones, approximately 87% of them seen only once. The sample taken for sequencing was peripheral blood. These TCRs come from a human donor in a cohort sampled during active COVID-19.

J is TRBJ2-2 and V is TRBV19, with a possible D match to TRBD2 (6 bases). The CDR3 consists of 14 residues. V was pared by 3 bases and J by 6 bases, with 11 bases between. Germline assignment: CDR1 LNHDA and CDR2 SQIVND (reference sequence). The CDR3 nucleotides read TGTGCCAGTAGTATCGTCGTAGCGGCCGGGGAGCTGTTTTTT. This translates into CASSIVVAAGELFF.

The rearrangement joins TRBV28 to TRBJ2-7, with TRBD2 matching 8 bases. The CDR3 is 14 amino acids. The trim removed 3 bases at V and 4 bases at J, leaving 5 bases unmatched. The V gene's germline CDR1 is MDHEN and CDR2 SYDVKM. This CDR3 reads CASSLDSGGYEQYF. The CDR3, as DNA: TGTGCCAGCAGTTTGGATTCGGGGGGGTACGAGCAGTACTTC.

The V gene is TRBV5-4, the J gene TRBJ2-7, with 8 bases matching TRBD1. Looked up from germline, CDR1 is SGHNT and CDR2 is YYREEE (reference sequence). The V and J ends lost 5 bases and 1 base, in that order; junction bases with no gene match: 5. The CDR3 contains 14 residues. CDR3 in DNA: TGTGCCAGCAGGCAGACAGGGGTTTCCTACGAGCAGTACTTC. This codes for CASRQTGVSYEQYF.

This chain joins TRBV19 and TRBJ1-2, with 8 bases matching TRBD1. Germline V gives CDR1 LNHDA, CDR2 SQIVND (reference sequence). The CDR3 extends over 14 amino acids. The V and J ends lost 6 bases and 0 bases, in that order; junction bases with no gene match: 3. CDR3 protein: CASSQTGANYGYTF. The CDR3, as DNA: TGTGCCAGTAGCCAGACAGGGGCTAACTATGGCTACACCTTC.

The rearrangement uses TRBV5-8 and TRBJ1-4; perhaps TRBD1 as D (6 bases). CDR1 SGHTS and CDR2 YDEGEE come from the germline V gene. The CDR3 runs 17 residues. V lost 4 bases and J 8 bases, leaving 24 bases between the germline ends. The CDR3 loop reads CASSVFPAGSGAEKLFF. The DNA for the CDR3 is TGTGCCAGCAGCGTATTTCCGGCCGGATCAGGGGCCGAAAAACTGTTTTTT. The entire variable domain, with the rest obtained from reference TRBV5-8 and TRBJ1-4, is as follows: EAGVTQSPTHLIKTRGQQATLRCSPISGHTSVYWYQQALGLGLQFLLWYDEGEERNRGNFPPRFSGRQFPNYSSELNVNALELEDSALYLCASSVFPAGSGAEKLFFGSGTQLSVL.

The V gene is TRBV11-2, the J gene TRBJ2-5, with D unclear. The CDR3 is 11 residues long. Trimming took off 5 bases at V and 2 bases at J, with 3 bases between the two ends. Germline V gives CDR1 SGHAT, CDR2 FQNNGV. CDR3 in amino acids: CASSLQETQYF. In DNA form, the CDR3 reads TGTGCCAGCAGCCTTCAAGAGACCCAGTACTTC.

CDR3 sequence: CASSLDRAHTQYF. Here the CDR3 DNA reads TGTGCCAGCAGCTTAGACAGGGCCCATACGCAGTATTTT. The gene calls are TRBV13 and TRBJ2-3; possible D gene TRBD1, 6 bases. Germline V gives CDR1 PRHDT, CDR2 FYEKMQ (reference sequence). V lost 1 base to trimming and J lost 7 bases, with 9 bases between them. This CDR3 is built from 13 residues.

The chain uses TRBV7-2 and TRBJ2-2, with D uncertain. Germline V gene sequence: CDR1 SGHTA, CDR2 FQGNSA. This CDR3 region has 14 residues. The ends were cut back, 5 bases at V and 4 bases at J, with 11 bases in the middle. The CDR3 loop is CASSPLIGTGELFF. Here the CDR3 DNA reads TGTGCCAGCAGCCCCCTTATCGGCACCGGGGAGCTGTTTTTT.

The CDR3 DNA reads TGTGCCAGTACTCGACAGGGGCGATACACTGAAGCTTTCTTT. Its translation is CASTRQGRYTEAFF. This rearrangement joins TRBV19 to TRBJ1-1, with 8 bases that match TRBD1. Germline V CDR1 and CDR2: LNHDA, SQIVND (reference sequence). Unmatched junction bases numbered 7, after V lost 7 bases and J lost 3 bases. The CDR3 has 14 amino acids.

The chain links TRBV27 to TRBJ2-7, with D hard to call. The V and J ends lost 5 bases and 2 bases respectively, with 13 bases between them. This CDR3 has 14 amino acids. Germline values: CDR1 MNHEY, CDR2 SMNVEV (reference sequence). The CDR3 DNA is TGTGCCAGCAGTCCTTCGAGCTCGGCCTACGAGCAGTACTTC. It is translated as CASSPSSSAYEQYF.

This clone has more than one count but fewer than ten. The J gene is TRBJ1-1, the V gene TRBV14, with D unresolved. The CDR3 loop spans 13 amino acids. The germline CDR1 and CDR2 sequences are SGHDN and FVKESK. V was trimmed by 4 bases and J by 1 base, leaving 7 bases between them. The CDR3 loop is CASSPKRNTEAFF. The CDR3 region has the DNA TGTGCCAGCAGCCCAAAGAGGAACACTGAAGCTTTCTTT.

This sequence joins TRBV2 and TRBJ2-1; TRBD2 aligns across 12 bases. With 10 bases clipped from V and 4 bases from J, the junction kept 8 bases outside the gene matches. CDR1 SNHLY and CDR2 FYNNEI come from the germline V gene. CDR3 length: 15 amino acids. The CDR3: CANPGTSGPYNEQFF. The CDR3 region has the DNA TGTGCCAACCCCGGGACTAGCGGGCCTTACAATGAGCAGTTCTTC.

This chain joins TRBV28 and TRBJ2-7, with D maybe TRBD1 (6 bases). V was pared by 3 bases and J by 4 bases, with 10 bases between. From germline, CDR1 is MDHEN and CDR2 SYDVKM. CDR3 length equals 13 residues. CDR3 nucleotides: TGTGCCAGCAGTTTGCCGGACAGTTACGAGCAGTACTTC. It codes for CASSLPDSYEQYF.

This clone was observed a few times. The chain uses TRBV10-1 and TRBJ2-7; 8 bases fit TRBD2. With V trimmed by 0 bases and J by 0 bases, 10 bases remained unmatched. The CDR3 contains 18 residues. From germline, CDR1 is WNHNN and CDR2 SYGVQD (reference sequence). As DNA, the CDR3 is TGCGCCAGCAGTGAGTCGGGGGCTAGCGGGTTTAGCTCCTACGAGCAGTACTTC. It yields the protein CASSESGASGFSSYEQYF.

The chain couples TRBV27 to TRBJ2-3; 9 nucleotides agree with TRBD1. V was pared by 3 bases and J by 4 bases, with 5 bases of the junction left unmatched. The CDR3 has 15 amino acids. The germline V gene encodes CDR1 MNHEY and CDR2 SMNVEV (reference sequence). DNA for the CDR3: TGTGCCAGCAGTTTTACGGGACAGGGAGCAGATACGCAGTATTTT. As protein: CASSFTGQGADTQYF.